This T cell receptor beta chain was captured in a study of response to subunit inactivated influenza vaccine. General study results and limits: The authors proposed limited new T cell recruitment per seasonal influenza vaccination.

CDR1 is MDHEN and CDR2 is SYDVKM in the germline V gene. The length of the CDR3 is 13 residues. V was clipped by 7 bases and J by 3 bases, with 13 bases between them. TCRdb re-called the RT-PCR reads with MiXCR, one entry per CDR3 protein. The top ten hold 3% of the sample, which has about 500,000 distinct CDR3 sequences, approximately 15% seen once. To note about this clonotype: The antigen is undetermined.

Material: CD4+ T cells sorted from PBMCs, obtained around 25 months after vaccination. V gene TRBV28 combines with J gene TRBJ2-7; a possible D gene is TRBD2 (5 bases). The TCR originated in a man aged 45-69 years who received an inactivated influenza vaccine. In nucleotides, the CDR3 is TGTGCCAGCACCCTTCCCGGAGGCTACGAGCAGTACTTC. This gives the protein CASTLPGGYEQYF.